Listed here are 27 T cell receptor beta chains from one sample, sequenced in a study of blood T cell dynamics during melanoma immunotherapy. Time point specified: week 3, after first cycle of checkpoint inhibitor. The data were produced by immunoSEQ multiplex PCR, yet TCRdb's version contains in-frame clones alone and is incomplete. The sample contains 7,500 to 8,500 clones, around 90% of which appear only once. The material was blood, obtained from a patient treated with checkpoint blockade. The receptor source for this set is a human donor with melanoma.

This sequence joins TRBV11-2 and TRBJ1-5, with D maybe TRBD1 (5 bases). V dropped 1 base and J dropped 4 bases, with 5 bases sitting between them. The germline V gene encodes CDR1 SGHAT and CDR2 FQNNGV. CDR3 length: 13 residues. The CDR3 loop reads CASSLGQNQPQHF. CDR3 DNA: TGTGCCAGCAGCTTAGGACAGAATCAGCCCCAGCATTTT.

The V gene is TRBV2, the J gene TRBJ1-5; 7 bases align to TRBD1. The germline V gene encodes CDR1 SNHLY and CDR2 FYNNEI. CDR3 length: 15 amino acids. The V gene end was trimmed by 3 bases and the J gene end by 1 base; junction bases not matched to a gene: 3. CDR3 sequence reads: CASSDKTGSNQPQHF. The CDR3 region has the DNA TGTGCCAGCAGTGATAAGACAGGGAGCAATCAGCCCCAGCATTTT.

V usage is TRBV5-6 and J usage is TRBJ2-7; D possibly corresponds to TRBD1 (5 bases). Germline CDR1 and CDR2: SGHDT and YYEEEE. CDR3 size: 15 residues. The V gene lost 4 bases and the J gene lost 0 bases, with 14 bases spanning the gap. The CDR3 coding sequence is TGTGCCAGCAGCCGAGACAGTGCGAGCTCCTACGAGCAGTACTTC. This gives the protein CASSRDSASSYEQYF. The complete variable domain, with remaining parts taken from reference TRBV5-6 and TRBJ2-7, reads DAGVTQSPTHLIKTRGQQVTLRCSPKSGHDTVSWYQQALGQGPQFIFQYYEEEERQRGNFPDRFSGHQFPNYSSELNVNALLLGDSALYLCASSRDSASSYEQYFGPGTRLTVT.

V usage is TRBV9 and J usage is TRBJ1-1, with D unclear. With 3 bases removed from V and 0 bases from J, the gap between germline ends came to 6 bases. The CDR3 length is 13 residues. CDR1 is SGDLS and CDR2 is YYNGEE in the germline V gene. The CDR3, as DNA: TGTGCCAGCAGCGGCGGGCTGAACACTGAAGCTTTCTTT. Amino acids: CASSGGLNTEAFF.

The chain couples TRBV27 to TRBJ2-6; TRBD1 might be the D (5 bases). Trimming took 6 bases from V and 1 from J, leaving 10 bases between them. Per germline, CDR1 MNHEY and CDR2 SMNVEV (reference sequence). The CDR3 length is 15 residues. The CDR3 is CASRISGSGANVLTF. The CDR3 DNA follows: TGTGCCAGCAGGATCTCAGGGTCTGGGGCCAACGTCCTGACTTTC. The whole variable domain, remainder taken from reference TRBV27 and TRBJ2-6, is EAQVTQNPRYLITVTGKKLTVTCSQNMNHEYMSWYRQDPGLGLRQIYYSMNVEVTDKGDVPEGYKVSRKEKRNFPLILESPSPNQTSLYFCASRISGSGANVLTFGAGSRLTVL.

This sequence joins TRBV6-5 and TRBJ1-5; D uncertain. The V end lost 0 bases, the J end lost 6 bases, and 6 bases lay between the germline ends. CDR3 size: 13 residues. Per germline, CDR1 MNHEY and CDR2 SVGAGI. The CDR3 region is CASSYSNGQPQHF. CDR3 coding DNA: TGTGCCAGCAGTTACTCGAACGGTCAGCCCCAGCATTTT.

The J gene is TRBJ2-7, the V gene TRBV5-1; D gene unclear. The V end was cut by 4 bases, the J end by 3 bases, with 17 bases between. The germline gives CDR1 SGHRS, CDR2 YFSETQ. The length of the CDR3 is 15 residues. The CDR3 reads CASSILPGSFYEQYF. CDR3 nucleotides: TGCGCCAGCAGCATCCTGCCAGGCAGTTTCTACGAGCAGTACTTC.

This sequence joins TRBV5-4 and TRBJ1-1, with D hard to call. The CDR3 contains 13 residues. The germline CDR1 and CDR2 sequences are SGHNT and YYREEE (reference sequence). Trimming left V 1 base short and J 0 bases short, with 4 bases between. CDR3 sequence reads: CASSLTMNTEAFF. The CDR3 nucleotides are TGTGCCAGCAGCTTGACTATGAACACTGAAGCTTTCTTT.

The V and J genes are TRBV12-5 and TRBJ1-3; no clear D. The CDR3 runs 16 residues. The V gene's germline CDR1 is LGHNT and CDR2 FRNRAP. V lost 5 bases to trimming and J lost 0 bases, with 14 bases between them. The CDR3 region is CASGLRTVSSGNTIYF. Written as DNA, the CDR3 is TGTGCTAGTGGTCTCAGGACGGTAAGCTCTGGAAACACCATATATTTT. Full variable domain (outside the CDR3, taken from reference TRBV12-5 and TRBJ1-3): DARVTQTPRHKVTEMGQEVTMRCQPILGHNTVFWYRQTMMQGLELLAYFRNRAPLDDSGMPKDRFSAEMPDATLATLKIQPSEPRDSAVYFCASGLRTVSSGNTIYFGEGSWLTVV.

This chain joins TRBV5-4 and TRBJ2-1; 11 bases are a match to TRBD2. Germline-derived CDR1 and CDR2 are SGHNT and YYREEE (reference sequence). Unmatched junction bases numbered 4, after V lost 5 bases and J lost 3 bases. CDR3 length: 15 amino acids. The DNA of the CDR3 is TGTGCCAGCAGTAGGACTAGCGGGCTCTACAATGAGCAGTTCTTC. Protein sequence: CASSRTSGLYNEQFF.

The gene calls are TRBV29-1 and TRBJ1-1; D remains ambiguous. Germline-derived CDR1 and CDR2 are SQVTM and ANQGSEA. Trimming left V 0 bases short and J 3 bases short, with 8 bases between. CDR3 size: 13 residues. The CDR3, as DNA: TGCAGCGTTGAAGATCCGTGGGACACTGAAGCTTTCTTT. The encoded protein is CSVEDPWDTEAFF.

This clone is a singleton in its sample. The chain links TRBV4-3 to TRBJ1-2; 7 bases line up with TRBD1. This CDR3 region has 17 residues. Germline V CDR1 and CDR2: LGHNA, YSLEER. V was clipped by 0 bases and J by 0 bases; unmatched bases: 7. The CDR3 nucleotides are TGCGCCAGCAGCCAAGAAAGGACAGGCGTTGCTAACTATGGCTACACCTTC. The encoded protein is CASSQERTGVANYGYTF.

This clone appeared once. DNA of the CDR3: TGTGCCAGCAGTTTCGATGGCAGGGGGAGCTATGGCTACACCTTC. The encoded protein is CASSFDGRGSYGYTF. The V and J genes are TRBV28 and TRBJ1-2; 7 bases map to TRBD1. CDR1 and CDR2 from the germline V gene are MDHEN and SYDVKM. This CDR3 spans 15 amino acids. V lost 3 bases to trimming and J lost 4 bases; unmatched junction nucleotides: 8.

This rearrangement joins TRBV28 to TRBJ1-2; D might be TRBD1 (5 bases). CDR1 is MDHEN and CDR2 is SYDVKM in the germline V gene. V lost 7 bases, J lost 3 bases, and 15 bases lay in between. The CDR3 is 14 amino acids. CDR3 nucleotide sequence: TGTGCCAGCACCGCCCTCAGACAGTACTATGGCTACACCTTC. This sequence encodes CASTALRQYYGYTF.

The chain is built from TRBV9 and TRBJ1-6, with TRBD1 matching 7 bases. The CDR3 is 14 amino acids. The V gene's germline CDR1 is SGDLS and CDR2 YYNGEE. V trimming: 4 bases; J trimming: 6 bases; junction bases outside the gene matches: 4. CDR3 sequence reads: CASSPGQLNSPLHF. The CDR3, as DNA: TGTGCCAGCAGCCCGGGACAGCTTAATTCACCCCTCCACTTT. The full variable domain, in which reference TRBV9 and TRBJ1-6 provide the parts outside the CDR3, is DSGVTQTPKHLITATGQRVTLRCSPRSGDLSVYWYQQSLDQGLQFLIQYYNGEERAKGNILERFSAQQFPDLHSELNLSSLELGDSALYFCASSPGQLNSPLHFGNGTRLTVT.

This rearrangement joins TRBV7-2 to TRBJ1-1; D not resolved. V was clipped by 4 bases and J by 0 bases, with 12 bases between them. The CDR3 contains 15 residues. Per germline, CDR1 SGHTA and CDR2 FQGNSA. The CDR3 sequence is CASSSWAGLNTEAFF. The DNA of the CDR3 is TGTGCCAGCAGCTCCTGGGCAGGTTTGAACACTGAAGCTTTCTTT.

This chain uses TRBV5-1 with TRBJ1-3; perhaps TRBD1 as D (5 bases). Looked up from germline, CDR1 is SGHRS and CDR2 is YFSETQ. The CDR3 consists of 15 residues. Trimming shortened V by 2 bases and J by 2 bases, and 11 bases separated the two germline ends. For the CDR3, the DNA is TGCGCCAGCAGCTTAGATGGGGCGCCTGGAAACACCATATATTTT. The encoded protein is CASSLDGAPGNTIYF.

A single count supports this clone. This rearrangement joins TRBV19 to TRBJ1-1; possible D gene TRBD1, 5 bases. The V end lost 9 bases, the J end lost 5 bases, and 31 bases lay between the germline ends. The germline V gene encodes CDR1 LNHDA and CDR2 SQIVND (reference sequence). The CDR3 totals 18 residues. CDR3 in amino acids: CASRKGARDGIGKTEAFF. The DNA of the CDR3 is TGTGCCAGCCGAAAAGGGGCCCGGGACGGGATTGGTAAGACTGAAGCTTTCTTT.

This chain connects TRBV10-3 to TRBJ1-2; D uncertain. CDR1 ENHRY and CDR2 SYGVKD come from the germline V gene. V was pared by 0 bases and J by 7 bases, with 21 bases between. This CDR3 region has 17 residues. CDR3 bases: TGTGCCATCAGTGAGTCGCAGGATACGGTTCTGGTCGCTGGCTACACCTTC. It is translated as CAISESQDTVLVAGYTF.

The V call is TRBV5-1, the J call TRBJ2-3; no clear D. The ends were cut back, 4 bases at V and 2 bases at J, with 2 bases in the middle. Germline V gene data show CDR1 as SGHRS and CDR2 as YFSETQ. The CDR3 contains 11 residues. CDR3 bases: TGCGCCAGCAGCGTCACAGATACGCAGTATTTT. Amino acids: CASSVTDTQYF. The whole variable domain, filled in from reference TRBV5-1 and TRBJ2-3, reads KAGVTQTPRYLIKTRGQQVTLSCSPISGHRSVSWYQQTPGQGLQFLFEYFSETQRNKGNFPGRFSGRQFSNSRSEMNVSTLELGDSALYLCASSVTDTQYFGPGTRLTVL.

The CDR3 nucleotides are TGCGCCAGCAGCTACTCTTCGTCTGGGGCCAACGTCCTGACTTTC. The encoded protein is CASSYSSSGANVLTF. This chain links TRBV4-1 with TRBJ2-6, with D unclear. The ends were cut back, 5 bases at V and 1 base at J, with 9 bases in the middle. Per germline, CDR1 MGHRA and CDR2 YSYEKL. This CDR3 has 15 residues.

The rearrangement joins TRBV10-3 to TRBJ2-7, with 8 bases that match TRBD1. After removal of 8 bases from V and 0 bases from J, the junction contained 6 bases not matched to a gene. CDR3 length: 14 residues. Germline V lookup: CDR1 ENHRY, CDR2 SYGVKD. The CDR3 spells CAIGNGQGSYEQYF. The DNA for the CDR3 is TGTGCCATCGGGAACGGACAGGGCTCCTACGAGCAGTACTTC.

This chain joins TRBV5-5 and TRBJ2-7; 7 nucleotides agree with TRBD2. CDR3 size: 12 residues. CDR1 and CDR2 (germline): SGHKS, YYEKEE (reference sequence). J lost 3 bases, V lost 7 bases, and 4 bases had no gene match. The CDR3 is CASGSGIYEQYF. The DNA of the CDR3 is TGTGCCAGCGGGAGCGGGATCTACGAGCAGTACTTC.

The chain recombines TRBV5-1 with TRBJ1-4; the match to TRBD1 covers 9 bases. The CDR3 has 14 residues. The V and J ends lost 4 bases and 5 bases, in that order; junction bases with no gene match: 3. Germline CDR1 reads SGHRS; CDR2 reads YFSETQ. In nucleotides, the CDR3 is TGCGCCAGCAGCCCCGGGACAGGGAATGAAAAACTGTTTTTT. As protein: CASSPGTGNEKLFF.

The chain carries TRBV6-5 and TRBJ1-1; 9 bases are shared with TRBD1. This CDR3 comprises 16 residues. CDR1 is MNHEY, CDR2 SVGAGI, per germline. The V gene end was trimmed by 0 bases and the J gene end by 5 bases; junction bases not matched to a gene: 7. DNA for the CDR3: TGTGCCAGCAGTTACTCGTCCCGGACAGGGGTTACTGAAGCTTTCTTT. Translation gives CASSYSSRTGVTEAFF.

This chain links TRBV2 with TRBJ2-7, with 10 bases aligning to TRBD1. Germline lookup yields CDR1 SNHLY and CDR2 FYNNEI. The CDR3 covers 16 residues. V lost 6 bases to trimming and J lost 6 bases; unmatched junction nucleotides: 14. The CDR3 bases are TGTGCCAGCAGAGGACCCCGACAGGGGGCGCATGTCGAGCAGTACTTC. Translating gives CASRGPRQGAHVEQYF.

J is TRBJ2-7 and V is TRBV7-2; 7 nucleotides align to TRBD1. The ends lost 5 bases at V and 4 bases at J; junction bases unmatched: 8. Looked up from germline, CDR1 is SGHTA and CDR2 is FQGNSA. The CDR3 runs to 14 residues. The CDR3 coding sequence is TGTGCCAGCAGCCCACGACAGGGCGGGTACGAGCAGTACTTC. This codes for CASSPRQGGYEQYF.